Shown below are 18 T cell receptor beta chains from a single sample sequenced in a study of blood T cell repertoires in COVID-19. Generated by immunoSEQ multiplex PCR, the TCRdb table keeps only in-frame clones and is missing some. Among under 250,000 clones listed, approximately 84% were seen once. The source material was peripheral blood. The receptors stem from a woman in her thirties who had recovered from COVID-19.

This clone was seen repeatedly, ten times or more. The CDR3 coding sequence is TGCAGCGTTTCTAGCGGGAATCAAGAGACCCAGTACTTC. It is translated as CSVSSGNQETQYF. The chain uses TRBV29-1 and TRBJ2-5; TRBD2 matches at 9 bases. This CDR3 comprises 13 residues. V lost 5 bases, J lost 2 bases, and 3 bases stayed unmatched. Germline V gives CDR1 SQVTM, CDR2 ANQGSEA. The full variable domain, its missing parts supplied by reference TRBV29-1 and TRBJ2-5, is SAVISQKPSRDICQRGTSLTIQCQVDSQVTMMFWYRQQPGQSLTLIATANQGSEATYESGFVIDKFPISRPNLTFSTLTVSNMSPEDSSIYLCSVSSGNQETQYFGPGTRLLVL.

As DNA, the CDR3 is TGTGCCACCAGTGGGGCTAGCGGGATGGACTACAATGAGCAGTTCTTC. This encodes CATSGASGMDYNEQFF. The chain combines TRBV24-1 with TRBJ2-1; TRBD2 aligns across 9 bases. CDR3 length: 16 residues. Looked up from germline, CDR1 is KGHDR and CDR2 is SFDVKD. V lost 5 bases to trimming and J lost 3 bases; unmatched junction nucleotides: 7.

The gene calls are TRBV14 and TRBJ2-3; D may be TRBD2 (5 bases). Germline CDR1 and CDR2: SGHDN and FVKESK. The V end lost 5 bases, the J end lost 1 base, and 13 bases lay between the germline ends. The CDR3 is made up of 15 amino acids. The CDR3 protein is CASSLSGSRTDTQYF. DNA for the CDR3: TGTGCCAGCAGCTTGAGCGGTTCGCGCACAGATACGCAGTATTTT.

This clone was counted only a few times. The chain links TRBV5-1 to TRBJ2-3; 10 nucleotides line up with TRBD2. The CDR3 has 15 residues. V lost 4 bases to trimming and J lost 2 bases; unmatched junction nucleotides: 4. The germline V gene has CDR1 SGHRS and CDR2 YFSETQ. The CDR3 is CASSGSGRHTDTQYF. In nucleotides, the CDR3 is TGCGCCAGCAGCGGTAGCGGGAGGCACACAGATACGCAGTATTTT.

This sequence joins TRBV28 and TRBJ2-2; D is ambiguous. Germline V gene sequence: CDR1 MDHEN, CDR2 SYDVKM. V was trimmed by 6 bases and J by 0 bases, leaving 11 bases between them. The CDR3 loop spans 15 amino acids. CDR3 bases: TGTGCCAGCAGATGGGTGGGCTCGAACACCGGGGAGCTGTTTTTT. Translating gives CASRWVGSNTGELFF.

The rearrangement uses TRBV11-3 and TRBJ2-3, with D perhaps TRBD2 (6 bases). The CDR3 covers 16 residues. The V gene lost 5 bases and the J gene lost 1 base, with 16 bases spanning the gap. Germline assignment: CDR1 SGHNT and CDR2 YENEEA. The CDR3 region has the DNA TGTGCCAGCAGCACCGGCGGGGTTGGGGGCACAGATACGCAGTATTTT. Its translation: CASSTGGVGGTDTQYF.

CDR3 sequence reads: CASLPTGGFYEQYF. In nucleotides, the CDR3 is TGTGCCTCACTCCCGACAGGGGGCTTCTACGAGCAGTACTTC. The V call is TRBV6-5, the J call TRBJ2-7; TRBD1 matches 10 bases. The CDR3 totals 14 residues. The V segment lost 11 bases and the J segment 3 bases; nucleotides outside the gene matches: 10. The germline V gene encodes CDR1 MNHEY and CDR2 SVGAGI.

The gene calls are TRBV5-1 and TRBJ2-2; 10 bases are shared with TRBD1. The J segment lost 3 bases and the V segment lost 1 base, leaving 3 bases of the junction unmatched. There are 16 residues in the CDR3. Germline values: CDR1 SGHRS, CDR2 YFSETQ. DNA of the CDR3: TGCGCCAGCAGCTTGACCGGGACAGGGGACACCGGGGAGCTGTTTTTT. It is translated as CASSLTGTGDTGELFF.

The gene calls are TRBV11-1 and TRBJ2-3, with D perhaps TRBD2 (5 bases). Germline V gene lookup returns CDR1 SGHAT and CDR2 FQDESV (reference sequence). Trimming removed 3 bases from V and 0 bases from J, with 10 bases in between. The CDR3 is 15 residues long. DNA for the CDR3: TGTGCCAGCAGCTTCAGAAGGACTAGCACAGATACGCAGTATTTT. It is translated as CASSFRRTSTDTQYF.

The chain has TRBV19 and TRBJ1-6; perhaps TRBD1 as D (5 bases). The CDR3 runs to 14 residues. Trimming cost V 5 bases and J 8 bases, with 13 bases left between them. Looked up from germline, CDR1 is LNHDA and CDR2 is SQIVND (reference sequence). CDR3 protein: CASSFIRGDSPLHF. As DNA, the CDR3 is TGTGCCAGTAGTTTTATACGGGGGGATTCACCCCTCCACTTT.

The chain combines TRBV9 with TRBJ2-2, with D possibly matching TRBD2 (6 bases). V was pared by 0 bases and J by 7 bases, with 13 bases between. Germline V gives CDR1 SGDLS, CDR2 YYNGEE. This CDR3 contains 15 residues. CDR3 coding DNA: TGTGCCAGCAGCGTAGCTCCCGGGAGTGGCGGGGAGCTGTTTTTT. This translates into CASSVAPGSGGELFF.

V is TRBV6-4 and J is TRBJ1-6, with 7 positions matching TRBD1. This CDR3 is built from 19 residues. Germline V gene lookup returns CDR1 MRHNA and CDR2 SNTAGT. V shed 0 bases and J 8 bases; nucleotides not matched to a gene: 16. For the CDR3, the DNA is TGTGCCAGCAGTGACTCGAGGGATAATTCAGGGCAGGGGGATTCACCCCTCCACTTT. It translates to CASSDSRDNSGQGDSPLHF.

This rearrangement joins TRBV7-8 to TRBJ2-1, with D possibly TRBD2 on 5 matching bases. Trimming took off 0 bases at V and 5 bases at J, with 8 bases between the two ends. The CDR3 covers 14 residues. Germline V gives CDR1 SGHVS, CDR2 FQNEAQ. CDR3 DNA: TGTGCCAGCAGCTTAGCGGAGGTAGACAATGAGCAGTTCTTC. It encodes CASSLAEVDNEQFF.

The genes are TRBV5-6 and TRBJ2-1; 7 positions agree with TRBD1. V gave up 3 bases and J gave up 10 bases; unmatched junction bases: 7. The germline V gene encodes CDR1 SGHDT and CDR2 YYEEEE. The CDR3 covers 13 residues. CDR3 nucleotide sequence: TGTGCCAGCAGCTCCCGACAGGGATGGGAGCAGTTCTTC. It translates to CASSSRQGWEQFF.

The chain carries TRBV28 and TRBJ1-1; the D is unclear. The CDR3 consists of 14 residues. V was clipped by 4 bases and J by 5 bases, with 14 bases between them. Germline loops: CDR1 MDHEN, CDR2 SYDVKM. CDR3: CASSSPGGRTEAFF. DNA for the CDR3: TGTGCCAGCAGTTCCCCCGGAGGGCGGACTGAAGCTTTCTTT.

J is TRBJ2-2 and V is TRBV7-9, with 8 bases aligning to TRBD1. The CDR3 is 16 amino acids. Looked up from germline, CDR1 is SEHNR and CDR2 is FQNEAQ (reference sequence). V lost 5 bases and J lost 3; bases outside the gene matches: 8. This CDR3 is CASSHGQGGDTGELFF. The CDR3 DNA sequence: TGTGCCAGCAGCCACGGACAGGGCGGGGACACCGGGGAGCTGTTTTTT.

V and J are TRBV30 and TRBJ1-2; 7 bases are a match to TRBD1. Germline V gives CDR1 GTSNPN, CDR2 SVGIG (reference sequence). Trimming removed 1 base from V and 4 bases from J; junction bases left unmatched: 6. The CDR3 has 14 amino acids. The CDR3 protein is CAWSGTGDFYGYTF. CDR3 nucleotide sequence: TGTGCCTGGAGTGGGACAGGCGACTTCTATGGCTACACCTTC.

There are a few counts of this clone. The chain carries TRBV28 and TRBJ1-2, with no clear D. Germline V CDR1 and CDR2: MDHEN, SYDVKM. V lost 8 bases to trimming and J lost 1 base, with 5 bases between them. CDR3 size: 11 residues. The DNA of the CDR3 is TGTGCCAGCTTCAGTAACTATGGCTACACCTTC. Translation: CASFSNYGYTF.